This T cell receptor beta chain was recorded in a study of cytotoxic CD8 clonotypes in ibrutinib-treated CLL. Germline V gives CDR1 MGHDK, CDR2 SYGVNS. V was pared by 1 base and J by 0 bases, with 12 bases between. The CDR3 runs to 16 residues. In its sample, this clone was seen a few times. This table comes from immunoSEQ multiplex PCR, and its TCRdb copy is limited to in-frame clones, with some not included. In the table there are just over 200,000 clones, roughly 77% of which are singletons. The source material was PBMCs, sampled after 12 months of ibrutinib treatment. The chain combines TRBV25-1 with TRBJ1-2; D is uncertain. The TCR was taken from a human donor with chronic lymphocytic leukemia. The CDR3 sequence is CASSESWSLANYGYTF. The DNA for the CDR3 is TGTGCCAGCAGTGAATCGTGGAGTCTAGCTAACTATGGCTACACCTTC.